The source of this T cell receptor (beta chain) is a study of a mutant IDH1 vaccine in newly diagnosed glioma. The wider study: Treated patients, averaging approximately 40 years, were about 60% male and around 40% female. It was at week 35 that visit V12 occurred, and at week 47 that visit V13 did. Beforehand, treatment had been radiotherapy, temozolomide, or both; the majority received both.

Notes on this clone: Its specificity is not known.

As for time point: week 35, safety follow-up. The vaccine gave 300 ug of a 20-mer mutant IDH1 peptide subcutaneously per dose. The astrocytomas were IDH1-mutant, ATRX-negative, and WHO grade 3 or 4. Sequencing used immunoSEQ multiplex PCR; TCRdb keeps in-frame clones, though not all of them. The sample shows more than 60,000 clones, roughly 74% of them seen only once. V gave up 2 bases and J gave up 8 bases, with 10 bases separating them. The CDR3 contains 13 residues. CDR1 and CDR2 from the germline V gene are MNHEY and SMNVEV (reference sequence). This TCR came from a middle-aged man with glioma. The gene calls are TRBV27 and TRBJ2-4; weak D call: TRBD1 (6 bases). Sequenced material: PBMCs, taken from a glioma patient whose treatment included an IDH1 peptide vaccine. The CDR3 DNA follows: TGTGCCAGCAGTTTAGGGGGCGCGTACATTCAGTACTTC. This gives the protein CASSLGGAYIQYF.